Presented here are 26 T cell receptor beta chains from one specimen sequenced in a study of blood T cell repertoires in COVID-19. TCRdb keeps only in-frame clones here, not all; method: immunoSEQ multiplex PCR. The sample has roughly 120,000 clones; around nine tenths are singletons. The sequenced sample consisted of peripheral blood. These receptors were collected from a woman in her fifties or sixties with acute or convalescent COVID-19.

The CDR3 bases are TGTGCCAGCAGCTCCACCGGGACAGCGAACACTGAAGCTTTCTTT. Its protein product is CASSSTGTANTEAFF. The chain uses TRBV21-1 and TRBJ1-1; TRBD1 is the table's D call and was not checked against the DNA. TRBV21-1 corresponds to a pseudogene. This CDR3 spans 15 amino acids.

The chain carries TRBV18 and TRBJ1-1; D is ambiguous. The ends were cut back, 2 bases at V and 11 bases at J, with 15 bases in the middle. The CDR3 has 13 residues. Germline V CDR1 and CDR2: KGHSH, LQKENI. As DNA, the CDR3 is TGTGCCAGCTCACCAATGGGGAGCCTGGGGGCTTTCTTT. Translated: CASSPMGSLGAFF.

The V and J genes are TRBV7-6 and TRBJ1-4, with D possibly matching TRBD1 (6 bases). The V end was cut by 5 bases, the J end by 8 bases, with 15 bases between. Germline values: CDR1 SGHVS, CDR2 FNYEAQ. The CDR3 runs to 14 residues. The CDR3, as DNA: TGTGCCAGCAGCGGCCGGGACAATGAGGAAAAACTGTTTTTT. Amino acids: CASSGRDNEEKLFF. Filled out from reference TRBV7-6 and TRBJ1-4, the complete variable domain reads GAGVSQSPRYKVTKRGQDVALRCDPISGHVSLYWYRQALGQGPEFLTYFNYEAQQDKSGLPNDRFSAERPEGSISTLTIQRTEQRDSAMYRCASSGRDNEEKLFFGSGTQLSVL.

V usage is TRBV19 and J usage is TRBJ1-6; D is undetermined. The CDR3 loop spans 14 amino acids. V was shortened by 9 bases and J by 7 bases, with 16 bases between the two germline ends. The V gene's germline CDR1 is LNHDA and CDR2 SQIVND (reference sequence). The CDR3 DNA reads TGTGCCAGCCAGCCGACCGGGTGGAATTCACCCCTCCACTTT. It encodes CASQPTGWNSPLHF.

This chain uses TRBV7-9 with TRBJ2-7; D unresolved. Between the trimmed V and J ends, which lost 5 bases and 8 bases, there was a span of 22 bases. The CDR3 consists of 15 residues. CDR1 and CDR2 from the germline V gene are SEHNR and FQNEAQ (reference sequence). CDR3 protein: CASSPELSIKEQQYF. CDR3 in DNA: TGTGCCAGCAGCCCGGAGTTAAGTATAAAGGAACAGCAGTACTTC.

To note about this clone: The germline gene is not matched at one end of the junction; a read error may be the cause. The V gene is TRBV7-9, the J gene TRBJ2-7; TRBD1 aligns across 8 bases. Per germline, CDR1 SEHNR and CDR2 FQNEAQ (reference sequence). The CDR3 is made up of 12 amino acids. CDR3 in amino acids: CASTSPGTGDLF. For the CDR3, the DNA is TGTGCCAGCACCTCTCCCGGGACAGGAGACTTGTTC.

V and J are TRBV5-4 and TRBJ1-1, with 10 positions matching TRBD1. V dropped 4 bases and J dropped 4; count of bases not matched to a gene: 7. The CDR3 spans 15 residues. The germline CDR1 and CDR2 sequences are SGHNT and YYREEE (reference sequence). The CDR3 protein is CASSRSGTGVTEAFF. In nucleotides, the CDR3 is TGTGCCAGCAGCAGATCCGGGACAGGGGTCACTGAAGCTTTCTTT.

The J gene is TRBJ1-2, the V gene TRBV29-1; 8 bases fit TRBD1. Germline CDR1 SQVTM, CDR2 ANQGSEA. The CDR3 sequence is 11 residues long. V lost 4 bases and J lost 8; bases outside the gene matches: 3. This chain's CDR3 is CSVGQGLGYTF. For the CDR3, the DNA is TGCAGCGTTGGACAGGGGTTAGGCTACACCTTC.

V is TRBV6-5 and J is TRBJ1-1, with D unclear. Trimming took off 4 bases at V and 1 base at J, with 10 bases between the two ends. Germline values: CDR1 MNHEY, CDR2 SVGAGI. The CDR3 is 14 residues long. For the CDR3, the DNA is TGTGCCAGCAGTTTTCTCTCCCCGAACACTGAAGCTTTCTTT. Encoded protein: CASSFLSPNTEAFF.

The rearrangement links TRBV18 to TRBJ1-1, with TRBD1 matching over 8 bases. V dropped 5 bases and J dropped 3; count of bases not matched to a gene: 5. CDR3 length: 14 amino acids. From germline, CDR1 is KGHSH and CDR2 LQKENI. The CDR3 nucleotides are TGTGCCAGCTCATTTAACAGGGGGGACACTGAAGCTTTCTTT. This encodes CASSFNRGDTEAFF.

V usage is TRBV2 and J usage is TRBJ2-1; TRBD2 matches 10 bases. In germline, CDR1 is SNHLY, CDR2 FYNNEI. The CDR3 length is 14 residues. V dropped 7 bases and J dropped 10; count of bases not matched to a gene: 10. This chain's CDR3 is CASTLNRGLAEQFF. In DNA form, the CDR3 reads TGTGCCAGCACACTTAACCGGGGACTAGCGGAGCAGTTCTTC.

This chain connects TRBV7-2 to TRBJ2-1; D perhaps matches TRBD2 (6 bases). This CDR3 is built from 15 residues. V lost 6 bases, J lost 4 bases, and 16 bases lay in between. In germline, CDR1 is SGHTA, CDR2 FQGNSA. DNA of the CDR3: TGTGCCAGCAGTCTGGACTATTCGAGGTACAATGAGCAGTTCTTC. Translation: CASSLDYSRYNEQFF.

The rearrangement joins TRBV18 to TRBJ1-4; D gene uncertain. Germline CDR1 and CDR2: KGHSH and LQKENI. Trimming cost V 6 bases and J 3 bases, with 8 bases left between them. The CDR3 extends over 13 amino acids. CDR3 sequence reads: CASSPRANEKLFF. The DNA of the CDR3 is TGTGCCAGCTCCCCGAGGGCTAATGAAAAACTGTTTTTT.

The CDR3 protein is CSVDPVNSGRRVGETQYF. The CDR3, as DNA: TGCAGCGTTGATCCCGTTAATAGCGGGAGGAGGGTAGGAGAGACCCAGTACTTC. The rearrangement links TRBV29-1 to TRBJ2-5; 10 nucleotides match TRBD2. Trimming cost V 3 bases and J 4 bases; bases outside gene matches: 17. Germline CDR1 and CDR2: SQVTM and ANQGSEA. The CDR3 covers 18 residues.

In this sample, this clone turned up once. V is TRBV30 and J is TRBJ1-4; D might be TRBD1 (5 bases). The CDR3 spans 16 residues. CDR1 is GTSNPN, CDR2 SVGIG, per germline (reference sequence). Between the trimmed V and J ends, which lost 1 base and 4 bases, there was a span of 16 bases. The CDR3 DNA reads TGTGCCTGGAGTGCCCCCAGGGTGTTAGGTAATGAAAAACTGTTTTTT. This codes for CAWSAPRVLGNEKLFF.

The chain has TRBV29-1 and TRBJ1-2; TRBD1 matches at 7 bases. CDR1 is SQVTM, CDR2 ANQGSEA, per germline. Unmatched junction bases numbered 10, after V lost 5 bases and J lost 4 bases. The length of the CDR3 is 14 residues. Here the CDR3 reads CSVTGDSGGYGYTF. CDR3 nucleotides: TGCAGCGTTACGGGTGACTCAGGGGGCTATGGCTACACCTTC.

V and J are TRBV7-3 and TRBJ1-2; D is unclear. Germline CDR1 is SGHTA and CDR2 is FQGTGA. V was cut by 6 bases and J by 5 bases, with 13 bases left in between. This CDR3 has 13 residues. CDR3 amino acids: CASSSGRGYGYTF. DNA of the CDR3: TGTGCCAGCAGTTCGGGGAGAGGATATGGCTACACCTTC.

The J gene is TRBJ1-4, the V gene TRBV6-5; TRBD1 might be the D (6 bases). V lost 7 bases and J lost 7, with 13 bases in between. The CDR3 contains 13 residues. In germline, CDR1 is MNHEY, CDR2 SVGAGI. In DNA form, the CDR3 reads TGTGCCAGCAAGGGGGAGACGATTGAAAAACTGTTTTTT. It encodes CASKGETIEKLFF.

The chain combines TRBV11-3 with TRBJ1-3; TRBD1 aligns across 7 bases. This CDR3 contains 16 residues. V gave up 4 bases and J gave up 0 bases; unmatched junction bases: 6. The germline V gene has CDR1 SGHNT and CDR2 YENEEA. The CDR3 loop reads CASSYRGSGSGNTIYF. The CDR3 nucleotides are TGTGCCAGCAGCTACAGGGGTAGCGGCTCTGGAAACACCATATATTTT.

The V and J genes are TRBV11-3 and TRBJ2-5, with D perhaps TRBD2 (7 bases). Germline V gene lookup returns CDR1 SGHNT and CDR2 YENEEA. V lost 1 base and J 4 bases, leaving 13 bases between the germline ends. CDR3 length: 15 residues. CDR3 sequence reads: CASSLGWGGLETQYF. Written as DNA, the CDR3 is TGTGCCAGCAGCTTAGGGTGGGGGGGCCTAGAGACCCAGTACTTC.

The gene calls are TRBV14 and TRBJ1-1, with D possibly TRBD1 on 5 matching bases. Per the germline V gene, CDR1 is SGHDN and CDR2 is FVKESK. The length of the CDR3 is 17 residues. V gave up 3 bases and J gave up 1 base, with 18 bases separating them. The CDR3 loop reads CASSHSGGRGRNTEAFF. CDR3 DNA sequence: TGTGCCAGCAGCCACTCCGGGGGTCGGGGCAGGAACACTGAAGCTTTCTTT.

With regard to this clone: Relative to the germline gene, one junction end is altered; a read error may explain this. The rearrangement uses TRBV6-2 or TRBV6-3 and TRBJ1-6; D is perhaps TRBD1 (6 bases). Germline lookup yields CDR1 MNHEY and CDR2 SVGEGT. This CDR3 is built from 15 residues. The CDR3 coding sequence is TGTGCCAGCAGTTACCTACAGGGAAGGAATTCGCCCCTCCACTTT. Translating it yields CASSYLQGRNSPLHF.

The chain uses TRBV7-3 and TRBJ2-1; 9 nucleotides line up with TRBD2. With V trimmed by 5 bases and J by 4 bases, 9 bases remained unmatched. Germline CDR1 reads SGHTA; CDR2 reads FQGTGA. CDR3 size: 16 residues. The CDR3: CASSPDLTSGYNEQFF. The CDR3 DNA sequence: TGTGCCAGCAGCCCAGACCTTACTAGCGGGTACAATGAGCAGTTCTTC.

The chain uses TRBV5-3 and TRBJ1-1, with unresolved D. TRBV5-3 is known as an ORF, though its function is uncertain. The V end lost 2 bases, the J end lost 11 bases, and 22 bases lay between the germline ends. The CDR3 has 15 amino acids. The CDR3 DNA reads TGTGCCAGAAGCTTTCTCCACGGAGTTTACCCTGGGGCTTTCTTT. Translation gives CARSFLHGVYPGAFF.

The chain combines TRBV2 with TRBJ1-1, with D unresolved. This CDR3 has 13 residues. V shed 7 bases and J shed 4 bases, with 13 bases lying between them. Germline V gene sequence: CDR1 SNHLY, CDR2 FYNNEI. CDR3 coding DNA: TGTGCCAGCACGTCGAGAATCGCCACTGAAGCTTTCTTT. It translates to CASTSRIATEAFF. Full variable domain (outside the CDR3, taken from reference TRBV2 and TRBJ1-1): EPEVTQTPSHQVTQMGQEVILRCVPISNHLYFYWYRQILGQKVEFLVSFYNNEISEKSEIFDDQFSVERPDGSNFTLKIRSTKLEDSAMYFCASTSRIATEAFFGQGTRLTVV.

The count of this clone is one. CDR3 nucleotides: TGCGCCAGCAGCTATCCGCGGGAGGGCCCAGATACGCAGTATTTT. This translates into CASSYPREGPDTQYF. The rearrangement links TRBV5-1 to TRBJ2-3, with 9 nucleotides matching TRBD2. Germline V gene data show CDR1 as SGHRS and CDR2 as YFSETQ. Trimming took 3 bases from V and 4 from J; bases not matched to a gene: 6. CDR3 length: 15 residues.